A single sample gave rise to the 29 T cell receptor beta chains below, sequenced in a study of a mutant IDH1 vaccine in newly diagnosed glioma. Clones were sequenced by immunoSEQ multiplex PCR, and TCRdb holds only the in-frame ones, with some missing. The data show under 75,000 clones, with 80% to 95% seen just once and 2.6% held by the top ten. The time point was: baseline, week 1 (first vaccination visit). Stated treatment: pre-vaccination baseline after standard-of-care therapy. Source: PBMCs, taken from a glioma patient treated with radiotherapy, temozolomide or both. Receptors were obtained from a man aged 45 to 65 with glioma.

The chain joins TRBV28 to TRBJ2-3; 8 positions agree with TRBD2. Trimming at V came to 6 bases and at J to 1 base, leaving 6 bases not matched to a gene. Per the germline V gene, CDR1 is MDHEN and CDR2 is SYDVKM. The CDR3 loop spans 15 amino acids. The CDR3 loop reads CASRLAGPGTDTQYF. DNA for the CDR3: TGTGCCAGCAGGCTAGCGGGCCCTGGCACAGATACGCAGTATTTT.

The rearrangement joins TRBV7-2 to TRBJ2-5; possibly TRBD1 for D (6 bases). The V end lost 5 bases, the J end lost 5 bases, and 12 bases lay between the germline ends. The CDR3 totals 13 residues. CDR1 and CDR2 from the germline V gene are SGHTA and FQGNSA. Written as DNA, the CDR3 is TGTGCCAGCAGCACAACAGGGCGGGAGACCCAGTACTTC. Residues: CASSTTGRETQYF.

This clone was seen a single time. The rearrangement joins TRBV7-3 to TRBJ2-3, with D possibly being TRBD2 (7 bases). The CDR3 runs 15 residues. Germline-derived CDR1 and CDR2 are SGHTA and FQGTGA. The V end was cut by 5 bases, the J end by 1 base, with 13 bases between. The CDR3 loop reads CASSPGGPRTDTQYF. The DNA of the CDR3 is TGTGCCAGCAGCCCCGGGGGGCCACGCACAGATACGCAGTATTTT.

V and J are TRBV30 and TRBJ2-5, with D unresolved. The end of the DNA fits TRBJ2-7 better, so the J call may be wrong. This CDR3 contains 12 residues. CDR1 and CDR2 (germline): GTSNPN, SVGIG (reference sequence). The CDR3 nucleotides read TGTGCCTGGAGCGGTAGATCCTACGAGCAGTACTTC. Encoded protein: CAWSGRSYEQYF.

The rearrangement uses TRBV5-1 and TRBJ2-5; D remains unclear. The germline V gene encodes CDR1 SGHRS and CDR2 YFSETQ. Trimming cost V 3 bases and J 5 bases, with 5 bases left between them. The CDR3 extends over 11 amino acids. The CDR3 spells CASSSAETQYF. The CDR3 region has the DNA TGCGCCAGCAGCTCGGCGGAGACCCAGTACTTC.

The chain has TRBV4-3 and TRBJ2-2, with D maybe TRBD1 (5 bases). Per germline, CDR1 LGHNA and CDR2 YSLEER. CDR3 length: 15 residues. Trimming pared 6 bases from V and 2 bases from J, leaving 13 bases between. Here the CDR3 reads CASSPDSYNTGELFF. CDR3 bases: TGCGCCAGCAGTCCTGACAGCTACAACACCGGGGAGCTGTTTTTT.

The chain carries TRBV6-1 and TRBJ2-1, with TRBD2 matching over 12 bases. J lost 0 bases, V lost 4 bases, and 7 bases had no gene match. The CDR3 contains 18 residues. Germline lookup yields CDR1 MNHNS and CDR2 SASEGT. Written as DNA, the CDR3 is TGTGCCAGCAGTGCGTCGCGGACTAGCGGGGTCTCCTACAATGAGCAGTTCTTC. It specifies CASSASRTSGVSYNEQFF.

This clone was detected once. The chain joins TRBV9 to TRBJ2-1; 13 nucleotides agree with TRBD2. CDR1 is SGDLS, CDR2 YYNGEE, per germline. This CDR3 comprises 15 residues. Trimming at V came to 2 bases and at J to 8 bases, leaving 4 bases not matched to a gene. CDR3 bases: TGTGCCAGCAGCGTGGGACTAGCGGGGAATCATGAGCAGTTCTTC. Translated: CASSVGLAGNHEQFF.

The chain joins TRBV28 to TRBJ1-1, with TRBD1 identical over 8 bases. The CDR3 sequence is 11 residues long. Germline trimming cut 5 bases from V and 11 bases from J; bases unmatched to any gene: 4. Germline-derived CDR1 and CDR2 are MDHEN and SYDVKM. CDR3 sequence: CASSGQGRAFF. CDR3 in DNA: TGTGCCAGCAGTGGACAGGGCAGGGCTTTCTTT.

The rearrangement uses TRBV4-1 and TRBJ2-2; TRBD2 matches at 11 bases. CDR1 is MGHRA and CDR2 is YSYEKL in the germline V gene. The CDR3 is 18 residues long. Trimming took 5 bases from V and 5 from J; bases not matched to a gene: 13. The CDR3: CASSTVGSGRARTGELFF. The CDR3, as DNA: TGCGCCAGCAGCACCGTGGGTAGCGGGAGGGCCAGAACCGGGGAGCTGTTTTTT.

This clone was observed a handful of times. The chain couples TRBV11-2 to TRBJ2-7; no definite D call. Trimming took 0 bases from V and 3 from J, leaving 9 bases between them. CDR3 length: 14 amino acids. Germline CDR1 SGHAT, CDR2 FQNNGV. DNA of the CDR3: TGTGCCAGCAGCTTAGAACAAGGCCTCTACGAGCAGTACTTC. Encoded protein: CASSLEQGLYEQYF.

The V and J genes are TRBV15 and TRBJ2-3; D possibly corresponds to TRBD2 (6 bases). CDR1 is LNHNV, CDR2 YYDKDF, per germline (reference sequence). The CDR3 totals 14 residues. V lost 1 base to trimming and J lost 5 bases, with 10 bases between them. The CDR3 loop is CATSRGRRGDTQYF. For the CDR3, the DNA is TGTGCCACCAGCAGAGGTAGGAGGGGAGATACGCAGTATTTT.

The gene calls are TRBV29-1 and TRBJ2-3; D ambiguous. Trimming cost V 0 bases and J 2 bases, with 12 bases left between them. Looked up from germline, CDR1 is SQVTM and CDR2 is ANQGSEA. The CDR3 sequence is 15 residues long. The CDR3 loop is CSVEDRARFTDTQYF. The CDR3 bases are TGCAGCGTTGAAGATCGGGCTAGGTTCACAGATACGCAGTATTTT.

This rearrangement joins TRBV6-5 to TRBJ2-7, with unresolved D. The CDR3 is made up of 15 amino acids. Germline CDR1 reads MNHEY; CDR2 reads SVGAGI. Trimming cost V 6 bases and J 6 bases, with 21 bases left between them. CDR3 amino acids: CASSPAWTDIGEQYF. The CDR3 DNA reads TGTGCCAGCAGCCCTGCCTGGACCGACATTGGCGAGCAGTACTTC.

The CDR3 is CASSFGYATNEKLFF. The CDR3 region has the DNA TGCGCCAGCAGCTTCGGGTACGCAACTAATGAAAAACTGTTTTTT. The chain has TRBV5-1 and TRBJ1-4; no reliable D call. Germline V gene data show CDR1 as SGHRS and CDR2 as YFSETQ. V dropped 2 bases and J dropped 0 bases, with 8 bases sitting between them. The CDR3 sequence is 15 residues long.

For this clone: The junction differs from germline at one of its ends, possibly a read error. The chain links TRBV6-5 to TRBJ2-3; D perhaps matches TRBD1 (6 bases). The CDR3 totals 13 residues. CDR1 is MNHEY and CDR2 is SVGAGI in the germline V gene. The CDR3 DNA reads as TGTGCCAGCAGTTACGACACAGGGACCCGTAAAGATTTT. Its protein is CASSYDTGTRKDF.

The chain employs TRBV29-1 and TRBJ2-7; weak D call: TRBD1 (6 bases). Trimming cost V 4 bases and J 3 bases, with 13 bases left between them. Per the germline V gene, CDR1 is SQVTM and CDR2 is ANQGSEA. The CDR3 contains 13 residues. The CDR3: CSVVGQGGYEQYF. CDR3 nucleotide sequence: TGCAGCGTTGTGGGACAAGGGGGCTACGAGCAGTACTTC.

This chain connects TRBV4-2 to TRBJ1-2, with D possibly matching TRBD1 (6 bases). Per germline, CDR1 LGHNA and CDR2 YNFKEQ. V was cut by 0 bases and J by 7 bases, with 18 bases left in between. The CDR3 totals 16 residues. The CDR3 DNA follows: TGTGCCAGCAGCCAAGATCGTAAGGGGGTTCAGAGTGGCTACACCTTC. It codes for CASSQDRKGVQSGYTF.

The genes are TRBV19 and TRBJ1-5; no clear D gene. Germline-derived CDR1 and CDR2 are LNHDA and SQIVND (reference sequence). Between the trimmed V and J ends, which lost 5 bases and 4 bases, there was a span of 6 bases. The CDR3 has 12 residues. The CDR3 region has the DNA TGTGCCAGTAGTCCGATGAATCAGCCCCAGCATTTT. Translated, it gives CASSPMNQPQHF.

The chain links TRBV7-2 to TRBJ2-4, with a tentative D call TRBD1 (6 bases). This CDR3 region has 15 residues. Germline V CDR1 and CDR2: SGHTA, FQGNSA. V lost 7 bases to trimming and J lost 0 bases, with 13 bases between them. The CDR3 here is CASNVGGLAKNIQYF. The CDR3 DNA sequence: TGTGCCAGCAACGTAGGGGGTTTAGCCAAAAACATTCAGTACTTC.

The chain links TRBV21-1 to TRBJ2-7; the table assigns TRBD2, which was not confirmed against the DNA. TRBV21-1 is reported as a pseudogene. This CDR3 has 14 residues. This chain's CDR3 is CASSSPDSGRASAF. The DNA for the CDR3 is TGTGCCAGCAGCAGTCCCGATAGCGGGAGGGCCTCGGCCTTC.

The V call is TRBV14, the J call TRBJ2-7; D gene uncertain. The CDR3 runs 13 residues. Trimming left V 0 bases short and J 6 bases short, with 9 bases between. CDR1 is SGHDN and CDR2 is FVKESK in the germline V gene. The CDR3 DNA is TGTGCCAGCAGCCAAGACTTGGGGTCCGAGCAGTACTTC. Protein sequence: CASSQDLGSEQYF. Full variable domain (remainder filled in from reference TRBV14 and TRBJ2-7): EAGVTQFPSHSVIEKGQTVTLRCDPISGHDNLYWYRRVMGKEIKFLLHFVKESKQDESGMPNNRFLAERTGGTYSTLKVQPAELEDSGVYFCASSQDLGSEQYFGPGTRLTVT.

The chain combines TRBV5-6 with TRBJ1-5, with D possibly TRBD1 on 5 matching bases. Trimming took 5 bases from V and 4 from J, leaving 16 bases between them. The CDR3 is made up of 15 amino acids. Germline CDR1 is SGHDT and CDR2 is YYEEEE. CDR3 in amino acids: CASSQSGGRNQPQHF. CDR3 DNA sequence: TGTGCCAGCAGTCAGTCTGGGGGAAGGAATCAGCCCCAGCATTTT.

This clone was recorded once. J is TRBJ2-7 and V is TRBV6-1, with TRBD1 identical over 12 bases. CDR1 is MNHNS, CDR2 SASEGT, per germline. CDR3 length: 15 amino acids. After removal of 5 bases from V and 6 bases from J, the junction contained 8 bases not matched to a gene. CDR3 residues: CASSPAGTGGIEQYF. The CDR3 DNA is TGTGCCAGCAGTCCCGCCGGGACAGGGGGCATCGAGCAGTACTTC.

In regard to this clone: One junction end does not reproduce the germline sequence, and a read error may be involved. The chain carries TRBV9 and TRBJ2-1; 13 nucleotides line up with TRBD2. The CDR3 sequence is 15 residues long. Per the germline V gene, CDR1 is SGDLS and CDR2 is YYNGEE. This chain's CDR3 is CASGVGLAGNHEQFF. As DNA, the CDR3 is TGTGCCAGCGGCGTGGGACTAGCGGGGAATCATGAGCAGTTCTTC.

J is TRBJ2-1 and V is TRBV5-8; 13 positions match TRBD2. This CDR3 has 15 residues. The J segment lost 10 bases and the V segment lost 4 bases, leaving 8 bases of the junction unmatched. Germline CDR1 reads SGHTS; CDR2 reads YDEGEE. As DNA, the CDR3 is TGTGCCAGCAGCGCTGGACTAGCGGGAGTTAGCGAGCAGTTCTTC. Translation: CASSAGLAGVSEQFF.

The V call is TRBV5-1, the J call TRBJ2-1; 9 bases align to TRBD1. The length of the CDR3 is 17 residues. With 1 base clipped from V and 0 bases from J, the junction kept 5 bases outside the gene matches. Germline CDR1 SGHRS, CDR2 YFSETQ. CDR3 DNA: TGCGCCAGCAGCTTGTCCGGGACAGGGTCCTCCTACAATGAGCAGTTCTTC. Protein: CASSLSGTGSSYNEQFF.

This rearrangement joins TRBV10-3 to TRBJ2-1, with 8 positions matching TRBD2. Germline V gene sequence: CDR1 ENHRY, CDR2 SYGVKD. The CDR3 totals 15 residues. J lost 5 bases, V lost 8 bases, and 11 bases had no gene match. In DNA form, the CDR3 reads TGTGCCATCTCAGAACCCAGCGGGAGAAACAATGAGCAGTTCTTC. Translated, it gives CAISEPSGRNNEQFF.

The gene calls are TRBV19 and TRBJ1-2; TRBD1 is a possible D gene (6 bases). From germline, CDR1 is LNHDA and CDR2 SQIVND (reference sequence). This CDR3 spans 13 amino acids. Trimming took 9 bases from V and 5 from J, leaving 16 bases between them. CDR3 residues: CASRQQGRYGYTF. The CDR3 DNA reads TGTGCCAGCAGACAACAGGGAAGGTATGGCTACACCTTC.